This entry concerns a single T cell receptor (beta chain). The table lists this clonotype with a count of one. The clone's antigen remains unknown. Base qualities are not provided; no much larger clone lies one nucleotide away. One read alone is weak evidence. High-throughput TCR beta sequencing profiled peripheral blood CD8+ and CD4+ T cells from healthy donors, Susac syndrome patients and multiple sclerosis patients. Treatment-naive patients with stable or active relapsing-remitting disease fulfilling revised McDonald criteria were used as multiple sclerosis controls. Bulk CD8+ and CD4+ T cells were purified by magnetic negative isolation, while CD8+ TEMRA cells were enriched using FACS. Blood was drawn into EDTA tubes, processed within 24 hours, and PBMCs were isolated by density gradient centrifugation. PBMCs intended for TCR sequencing were cryopreserved in liquid nitrogen and were subsequently thawed in a 37 degrees C water bath. The sorted or isolated CD4+, CD8+ and CD8+ TEMRA cells reached a purity of at least 90%.

The CDR1 and CDR2 encoded by the germline V gene (reference sequence) are DFQATT and SNEGSKA. Inclusive of the bounding cysteine and phenylalanine, the CDR3 is 14 residues long. The only DNA kept is the CDR3, 42 bases in frame from the first base. V and J are trimmed by 7 bases and 7 bases, and the gene matches miss 13 bases of the junction. RNA was extracted using the RNeasy kit, and about 0.5 to 1 ug of the RNA was reverse transcribed with random hexamers. TCR beta CDR3 regions were amplified with the immunoSEQ multiplex PCR assay covering 54 Vbeta and 13 Jbeta segments. PCR amplification bias was corrected using a synthetic template baseline for primer optimization and computational correction. Regarding the original processing steps: Only productive sequences were kept, with reads annotated to V, D and J genes according to IMGT and analyzed in immunoSEQ Analyzer. To calculate clonality, Shannon entropy was normalized by log2 of the number of productive unique sequences and then subtracted from one. For each patient and control, public and private clones were evaluated among the 100 most prevalent clones. A clone was defined as Susac-specific if it was absent from the healthy and MS cohorts, from some 1,100 published viral clones and from other ImmuneACCESS disease sequences. TCRdb reran the public reads through fastp at Q25 and MiXCR, keeping productive beta chains. When rows share a CDR3 protein, they turn into one entry using the most common DNA and genes. Here the V and J calls rest on TCRdb's processing, not on the authors' analysis. The sample contains about 130,000 distinct CDR3 sequences, approximately 94% of them found a single time. Of the sample, 0.1% to 0.15% is held by the ten largest clones.

The source of the sample is a study of CD8 T cells in Susac syndrome (dated by TCRdb to between 2019 and 2020). Background for the entire study: Repertoire sequencing was used to test whether CD8+ T cell activation and differentiation in Susac syndrome was antigen driven. Findings and caveats that apply to the study as a whole: The study acknowledged that relatively few individuals were included in the TCR sequencing and HLA analysis.

Recombination linked TRBV20-1 to TRBJ2-7; TRBD1 aligns with 10 central bases. The sample consisted of CD4+ T cells from PBMCs. This TCR was recovered from a human donor with multiple sclerosis. The nucleotide sequence reads as follows: TGCAGTGGCACGTCGTACGACAGGGGGCAGGAGCAGTACTTC. This encodes CSGTSYDRGQEQYF.